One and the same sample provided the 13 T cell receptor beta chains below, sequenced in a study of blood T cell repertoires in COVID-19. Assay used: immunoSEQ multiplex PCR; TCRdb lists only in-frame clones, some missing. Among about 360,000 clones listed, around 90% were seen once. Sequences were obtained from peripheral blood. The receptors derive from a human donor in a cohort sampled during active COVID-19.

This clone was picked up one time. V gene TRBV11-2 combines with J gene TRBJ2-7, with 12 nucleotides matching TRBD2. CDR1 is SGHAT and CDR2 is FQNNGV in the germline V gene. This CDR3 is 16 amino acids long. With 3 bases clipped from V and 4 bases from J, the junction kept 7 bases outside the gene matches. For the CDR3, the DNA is TGTGCCAGCAGCTTTTCTAGCGGGGGGGCAAGTTACGAGCAGTACTTC. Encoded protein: CASSFSSGGASYEQYF.

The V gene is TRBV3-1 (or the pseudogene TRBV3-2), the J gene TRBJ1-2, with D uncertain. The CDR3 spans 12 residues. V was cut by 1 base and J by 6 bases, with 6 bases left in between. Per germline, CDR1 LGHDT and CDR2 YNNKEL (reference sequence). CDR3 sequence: CASSQGPHGYTF. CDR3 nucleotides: TGTGCCAGCAGCCAAGGTCCTCATGGCTACACCTTC.

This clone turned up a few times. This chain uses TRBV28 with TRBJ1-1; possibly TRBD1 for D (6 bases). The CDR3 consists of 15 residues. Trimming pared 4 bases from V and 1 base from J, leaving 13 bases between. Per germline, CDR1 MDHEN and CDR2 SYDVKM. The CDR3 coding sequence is TGTGCCAGCAGTTCAAAGAGGACAGCGAACACTGAAGCTTTCTTT. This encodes CASSSKRTANTEAFF.

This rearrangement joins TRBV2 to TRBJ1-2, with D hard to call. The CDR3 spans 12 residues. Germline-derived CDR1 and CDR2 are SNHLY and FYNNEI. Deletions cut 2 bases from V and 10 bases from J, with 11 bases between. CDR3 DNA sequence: TGTGCCAGCAGTGAAAATGGCCTTGACTACACCTTC. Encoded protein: CASSENGLDYTF.

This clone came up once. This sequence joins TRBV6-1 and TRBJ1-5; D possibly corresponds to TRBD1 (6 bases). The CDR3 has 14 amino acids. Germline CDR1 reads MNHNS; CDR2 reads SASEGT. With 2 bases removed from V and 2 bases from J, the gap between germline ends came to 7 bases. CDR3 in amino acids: CASSERTGNQPQHF. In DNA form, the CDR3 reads TGTGCCAGCAGTGAAAGGACAGGCAATCAGCCCCAGCATTTT.

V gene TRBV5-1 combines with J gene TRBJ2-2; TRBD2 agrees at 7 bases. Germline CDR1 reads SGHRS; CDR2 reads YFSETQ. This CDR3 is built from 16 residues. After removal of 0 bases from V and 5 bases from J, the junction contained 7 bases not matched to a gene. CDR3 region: CASSLEGRARTGELFF. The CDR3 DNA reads TGCGCCAGCAGCTTGGAGGGGAGGGCCAGGACCGGGGAGCTGTTTTTT.

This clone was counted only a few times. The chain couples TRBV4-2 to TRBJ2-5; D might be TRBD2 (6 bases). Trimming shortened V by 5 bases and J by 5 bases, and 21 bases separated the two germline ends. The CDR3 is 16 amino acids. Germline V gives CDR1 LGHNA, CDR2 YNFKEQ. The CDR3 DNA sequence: TGTGCCAGCAGCTCGTCCTGGGATAGCGGCGGGGAGACCCAGTACTTC. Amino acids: CASSSSWDSGGETQYF.

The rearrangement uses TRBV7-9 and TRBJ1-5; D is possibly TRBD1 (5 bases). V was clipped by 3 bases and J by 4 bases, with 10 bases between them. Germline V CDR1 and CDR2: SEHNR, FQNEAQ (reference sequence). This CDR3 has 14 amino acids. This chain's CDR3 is CASSFGGENQPQHF. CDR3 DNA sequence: TGTGCCAGCAGCTTTGGGGGGGAGAATCAGCCCCAGCATTTT.

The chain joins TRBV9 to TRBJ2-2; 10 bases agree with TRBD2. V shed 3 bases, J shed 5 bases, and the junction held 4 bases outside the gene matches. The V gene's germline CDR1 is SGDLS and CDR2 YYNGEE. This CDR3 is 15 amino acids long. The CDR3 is CASSASGGYTGELFF. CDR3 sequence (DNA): TGTGCCAGCAGCGCTAGCGGGGGATATACCGGGGAGCTGTTTTTT.

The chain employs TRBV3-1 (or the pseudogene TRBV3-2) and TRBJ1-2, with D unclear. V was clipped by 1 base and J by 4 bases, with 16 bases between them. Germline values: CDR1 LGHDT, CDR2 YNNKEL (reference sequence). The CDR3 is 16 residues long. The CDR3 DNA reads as TGTGCCAGCAGCCAAGTGGCCGCCTTGAACGCCTATGGCTACACCTTC. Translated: CASSQVAALNAYGYTF.

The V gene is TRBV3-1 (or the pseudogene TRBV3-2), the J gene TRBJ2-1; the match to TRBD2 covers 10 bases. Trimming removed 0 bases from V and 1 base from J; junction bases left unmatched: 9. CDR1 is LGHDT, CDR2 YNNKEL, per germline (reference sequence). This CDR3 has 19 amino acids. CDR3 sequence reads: CASSQDLIVAGGSYNEQFF. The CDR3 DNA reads TGTGCCAGCAGCCAAGATCTTATCGTAGCGGGGGGATCCTACAATGAGCAGTTCTTC.

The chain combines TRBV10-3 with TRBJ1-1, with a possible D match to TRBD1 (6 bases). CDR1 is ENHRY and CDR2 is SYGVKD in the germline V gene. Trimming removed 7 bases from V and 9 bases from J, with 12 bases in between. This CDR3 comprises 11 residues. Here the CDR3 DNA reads TGTGCCATCACAGGGGAAGGAAAAGCTTTCTTT. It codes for CAITGEGKAFF.

CDR3 sequence (DNA): TGTGCCAGCTCGATAGGACAGACCAATCAGCCCCAGCATTTT. This gives the protein CASSIGQTNQPQHF. The chain joins TRBV18 to TRBJ1-5; a possible D gene is TRBD1 (6 bases). The CDR3 extends over 14 amino acids. The V end lost 6 bases, the J end lost 3 bases, and 12 bases lay between the germline ends. In germline, CDR1 is KGHSH, CDR2 LQKENI. Supplemented by reference TRBV18 and TRBJ1-5, the full variable domain reads NAGVMQNPRHLVRRRGQEARLRCSPMKGHSHVYWYRQLPEEGLKFMVYLQKENIIDESGMPKERFSAEFPKEGPSILRIQQVVRGDSAAYFCASSIGQTNQPQHFGDGTRLSIL.